What follows is one TCR beta chain and its context. The sample is drawn from a study of blood T cell repertoires in COVID-19. Looking at the study overall: Both acute and convalescent COVID-19 samples were obtained from the United States, Italy and Spain. T cells, B-cell-depleted T cells, or PBMCs supplied cDNA or gDNA.

The V end lost 6 bases, the J end lost 1 base, and 13 bases lay between the germline ends. The CDR3 is 14 residues long. Germline lookup yields CDR1 SGDLS and CDR2 YYNGEE. Per the original methods: Estimates of nucleated cell counts were drawn from the amplification of reference gene primers. Sequencing was performed with immunoSEQ multiplex PCR; in TCRdb, only in-frame clones are kept and a portion is missing. V, J and clone size are those of that table, while D and trimming were read from the DNA. Found here are roughly 200,000 clones, 80% to 90% of them singletons; the top ten hold approximately 9%.

The V and J genes are TRBV9 and TRBJ1-1; D not certain. The clonotype was recovered from a man aged 35 to 55 with active or convalescent COVID-19. The sequencing sample was made of peripheral blood. This chain's CDR3 is CASTVEASNTEAFF. The CDR3 nucleotides are TGTGCCAGCACTGTGGAGGCCTCGAACACTGAAGCTTTCTTT.